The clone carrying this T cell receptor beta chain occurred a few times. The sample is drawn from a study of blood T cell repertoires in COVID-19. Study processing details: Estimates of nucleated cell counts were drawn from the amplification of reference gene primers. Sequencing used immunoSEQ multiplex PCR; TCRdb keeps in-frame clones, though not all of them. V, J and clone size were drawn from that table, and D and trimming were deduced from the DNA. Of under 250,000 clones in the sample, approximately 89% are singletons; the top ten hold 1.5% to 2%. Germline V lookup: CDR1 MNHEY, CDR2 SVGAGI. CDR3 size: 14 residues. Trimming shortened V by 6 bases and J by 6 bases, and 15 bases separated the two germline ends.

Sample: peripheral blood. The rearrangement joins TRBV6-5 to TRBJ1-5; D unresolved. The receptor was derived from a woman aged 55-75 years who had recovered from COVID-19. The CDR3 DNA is TGTGCCAGCAGCCGTTCAGGAGAGGGTCAGCCCCAGCATTTT. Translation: CASSRSGEGQPQHF.